This T cell receptor beta chain originates from a study of T cell responses to AZD1222 COVID-19 vaccine. Findings and caveats of the study: Donors were largely white British and mainly female; clonal diversity was possibly underestimated.

Libraries were prepared by immunoSEQ multiplex PCR; TCRdb keeps only in-frame clonotypes and omits some of them. The sample records approximately 160,000 clones, about 91% being singletons. Samples with a second dose at about 4 or about 12 weeks were pooled together. Regarding this clone: The target antigen is unknown.

After removal of 0 bases from V and 6 bases from J, the junction contained 6 bases not matched to a gene. The CDR3 extends over 15 amino acids. Germline CDR1 MNHEY, CDR2 SVGAGI. Sequenced material: peripheral blood, taken 28 days after the second AZD1222 dose. This TCR derives from an adult who received the AZD1222 COVID-19 vaccine. The V and J genes are TRBV6-5 and TRBJ2-7; 9 positions agree with TRBD2. CDR3 in amino acids: CASSYSAGGSSEQYF. For the CDR3, the DNA is TGTGCCAGCAGTTACTCAGCGGGGGGCTCCAGCGAGCAGTACTTC.